This T cell receptor (beta chain) appears in the sequencing data of a study of shared clonotypes between healthy human individuals. The CDR3 sequence is 15 residues long. Germline V gives CDR1 MDHEN, CDR2 SYDVKM. V was clipped by 5 bases and J by 4 bases, with 15 bases between them. There are a few counts of this clone. The same CDR3 arises from other DNA sequences in this sample as well. Clones were read by immunoSEQ multiplex PCR, and TCRdb kept only the in-frame ones, dropping some. Among hundreds of thousands of clones, just over 75% were seen once, and the ten largest hold about 11%. Specimen: PBMCs. The sequence was obtained from a woman aged 40-49 years in good health. Some clones in this sample may be carry-over from other donors' samples. The chain has TRBV28 and TRBJ1-5; D is unclear. DNA of the CDR3: TGTGCCAGCAGTCTTGGGCGGCGAAGTAATCAGCCCCAGCATTTT. Translating gives CASSLGRRSNQPQHF.